One and the same sample provided the 26 T cell receptor beta chains below, sequenced in a study of cytomegalovirus exposure and HLA in healthy donors. PCR involved 60 Vbeta and 13 Jbeta primers. Generated by immunoSEQ multiplex PCR, the TCRdb table keeps only in-frame clones and is missing some. The data contain around 270,000 clones, over 70% of them singletons. Source material: PBMCs. These receptors were collected from a girl aged 2-10 years in good health and CMV-seronegative.

The chain recombines TRBV9 with TRBJ1-6, with D possibly TRBD1 on 6 matching bases. Between the trimmed V and J ends, which lost 4 bases and 7 bases, there was a span of 12 bases. Germline V gives CDR1 SGDLS, CDR2 YYNGEE. The CDR3 totals 14 residues. The CDR3 sequence: CASSRGGENSPLHF. For the CDR3, the DNA is TGTGCCAGCAGCCGAGGGGGTGAGAATTCACCCCTCCACTTT.

This clone was detected a few times. The J gene is TRBJ2-7, the V gene TRBV6-1; 7 bases are a match to TRBD1. Germline CDR1 reads MNHNS; CDR2 reads SASEGT. V shed 4 bases and J 5 bases; nucleotides not matched to a gene: 5. The CDR3 consists of 13 residues. CDR3 DNA: TGTGCCAGCAGTGTTACAGGGGACCACGAGCAGTACTTC. This translates into CASSVTGDHEQYF.

The V call is TRBV5-8, the J call TRBJ2-3; 8 bases agree with TRBD1. V trimming: 0 bases; J trimming: 1 base; junction bases outside the gene matches: 4. CDR3 length equals 16 residues. Germline V CDR1 and CDR2: SGHTS, YDEGEE. As DNA, the CDR3 is TGTGCCAGCAGCTTGGGGGGACAGGAACGCACAGATACGCAGTATTTT. Its protein is CASSLGGQERTDTQYF.

The chain combines TRBV10-2 with TRBJ1-5; 9 nucleotides align to TRBD1. V shed 0 bases, J shed 3 bases, and the junction held 3 bases outside the gene matches. The germline V gene encodes CDR1 WSHSY and CDR2 SAAADI. The CDR3 has 16 amino acids. The CDR3 spells CASSESGQGSNQPQHF. The CDR3 DNA is TGCGCCAGCAGTGAGTCGGGACAGGGATCCAATCAGCCCCAGCATTTT.

The V and J genes are TRBV9 and TRBJ1-3; D is possibly TRBD1 (5 bases). V was cut by 0 bases and J by 1 base, with 11 bases left in between. The germline CDR1 and CDR2 sequences are SGDLS and YYNGEE. CDR3 length: 16 amino acids. The CDR3 reads CASSVEGRGSGNTIYF. In nucleotides, the CDR3 is TGTGCCAGCAGCGTAGAGGGTCGGGGGTCTGGAAACACCATATATTTT.

This clone was recorded a few times. The V call is TRBV27, the J call TRBJ2-6, with D tentatively TRBD2 (6 bases). This CDR3 is 17 amino acids long. V shed 2 bases and J shed 1 base, with 12 bases lying between them. CDR1 and CDR2 from the germline V gene are MNHEY and SMNVEV (reference sequence). As DNA, the CDR3 is TGTGCCAGCAGTTTAATGGGGGGATTATCTGGGGCCAACGTCCTGACTTTC. The encoded protein is CASSLMGGLSGANVLTF.

The rearrangement uses TRBV29-1 and TRBJ2-1; D is undetermined. CDR1 and CDR2 from the germline V gene are SQVTM and ANQGSEA. This CDR3 has 13 amino acids. CDR3 DNA sequence: TGCTCCTCCGGCAGTAACCGGGACAATGAGCAGTTCTTC. Translating gives CSSGSNRDNEQFF.

This clone was seen just once. The chain has TRBV19 and TRBJ2-3, with D possibly matching TRBD1 (5 bases). V was clipped by 5 bases and J by 2 bases, with 14 bases between them. CDR3 length equals 15 residues. Germline V CDR1 and CDR2: LNHDA, SQIVND (reference sequence). The DNA for the CDR3 is TGTGCCAGTAGTGTCATAGGGGCCCCCACAGATACGCAGTATTTT. Its translation: CASSVIGAPTDTQYF.

Of note for this clone: One end of the junction is discordant with germline, which a read error may explain. The V gene is TRBV7-9, the J gene TRBJ1-1; no firm D call. Germline V gives CDR1 SEHNR, CDR2 FQNEAQ (reference sequence). This CDR3 region has 14 residues. CDR3 residues: CSSSFAHRETEAFF. In DNA form, the CDR3 reads TGTTCCAGCAGCTTCGCTCATCGGGAAACTGAAGCTTTCTTT.

The chain recombines TRBV21-1 with TRBJ2-3; TRBD1, the table's D call, lacks a check against the DNA. TRBV21-1 is a recognized pseudogene. The CDR3 contains 16 residues. The CDR3 sequence is CASSKDTMQGADTQYF. CDR3 sequence (DNA): TGTGCCAGCAGCAAAGATACTATGCAGGGGGCGGACACGCAGTATTTT.

This clone was observed a single time. The chain employs TRBV5-1 and TRBJ1-2; TRBD1 matches at 8 bases. Germline CDR1 reads SGHRS; CDR2 reads YFSETQ. Germline trimming cut 3 bases from V and 5 bases from J; bases unmatched to any gene: 9. The CDR3 loop spans 15 amino acids. The CDR3 region is CASSWSTGVRYGYTF. The CDR3 DNA reads TGCGCCAGCAGCTGGTCGACAGGGGTAAGGTATGGCTACACCTTC.

This sequence joins TRBV4-2 and TRBJ1-1; D is perhaps TRBD1 (5 bases). Looked up from germline, CDR1 is LGHNA and CDR2 is YNFKEQ. CDR3 size: 14 residues. The V end was cut by 0 bases, the J end by 2 bases, with 7 bases between. Here the CDR3 reads CASSQDRVNTEAFF. CDR3 sequence (DNA): TGTGCCAGCAGCCAAGACAGGGTCAACACTGAAGCTTTCTTT.

V is TRBV4-1 and J is TRBJ2-7, with D perhaps TRBD2 (6 bases). The CDR3 is made up of 17 amino acids. In germline, CDR1 is MGHRA, CDR2 YSYEKL. V gave up 1 base and J gave up 5 bases, with 21 bases separating them. This CDR3 is CASSQVYTGVLAHEQYF. CDR3 nucleotide sequence: TGCGCCAGCAGCCAAGTTTATACGGGAGTTTTGGCCCACGAGCAGTACTTC.

Concerning this clone: An end of the junction does not agree with germline; a read error may underlie this. CDR3: CASSELRGRGRTDAQYF. The DNA of the CDR3 is TGTGCCAGCAGTGAATTGAGGGGGAGGGGACGCACAGATGCGCAGTATTTT. The V call is TRBV25-1, the J call TRBJ2-3; possibly TRBD2 for D (7 bases). In germline, CDR1 is MGHDK, CDR2 SYGVNS. This CDR3 has 17 amino acids. Filled out from reference TRBV25-1 and TRBJ2-3, the complete variable domain reads EADIYQTPRYLVIGTGKKITLECSQTMGHDKMYWYQQDPGMELHLIHYSYGVNSTEKGDLSSESTVSRIRTEHFPLTLESARPSHTSQYLCASSELRGRGRTDAQYFGPGTRLTVL.

The chain recombines TRBV5-8 with TRBJ2-7; D might be TRBD2 (6 bases). The ends were cut back, 5 bases at V and 7 bases at J, with 16 bases in the middle. Germline V CDR1 and CDR2: SGHTS, YDEGEE. The length of the CDR3 is 13 residues. The CDR3 here is CASRSAGLWEQYF. Here the CDR3 DNA reads TGTGCCAGCAGATCCGCGGGGCTATGGGAGCAGTACTTC.

There are a few counts of this clone. The chain recombines TRBV5-4 with TRBJ2-1, with 10 positions matching TRBD1. Germline-derived CDR1 and CDR2 are SGHNT and YYREEE (reference sequence). Trimming removed 4 bases from V and 5 bases from J; junction bases left unmatched: 6. This CDR3 has 15 residues. Here the CDR3 reads CASSPGQGENNEQFF. The CDR3, as DNA: TGTGCCAGCAGCCCAGGACAGGGGGAAAACAATGAGCAGTTCTTC.

This rearrangement joins TRBV5-1 to TRBJ1-5; TRBD1 might be the D (6 bases). This CDR3 is 14 amino acids long. Trimming shortened V by 7 bases and J by 1 base, and 12 bases separated the two germline ends. Germline V gene lookup returns CDR1 SGHRS and CDR2 YFSETQ. Written as DNA, the CDR3 is TGCGCCAGCGGGTCAGGGGAAAGCAATCAGCCCCAGCATTTT. It yields the protein CASGSGESNQPQHF.

This chain links TRBV2 with TRBJ2-7; 9 bases are a match to TRBD1. Trimming cost V 6 bases and J 2 bases; bases outside gene matches: 5. Germline CDR1 is SNHLY and CDR2 is FYNNEI. The CDR3 consists of 14 residues. The CDR3 DNA is TGTGCCAGCAGGCCGACAGGGGGACCCTACGAGCAGTACTTC. Translated: CASRPTGGPYEQYF.

The chain couples TRBV10-3 to TRBJ2-1; 12 nucleotides match TRBD2. The CDR3 has 15 amino acids. After removal of 0 bases from V and 6 bases from J, the junction contained 0 bases not matched to a gene. CDR1 and CDR2 (germline): ENHRY, SYGVKD. CDR3: CAISESTSGSNEQFF. DNA for the CDR3: TGTGCCATCAGTGAGTCGACTAGCGGGAGCAATGAGCAGTTCTTC.

This sequence joins TRBV10-3 and TRBJ2-3; unclear D gene. Germline CDR1 is ENHRY and CDR2 is SYGVKD. Deletions cut 3 bases from V and 1 base from J, with 14 bases between. The CDR3 runs 16 residues. CDR3 amino acids: CAISDLGAWGTDTQYF. For the CDR3, the DNA is TGTGCCATCAGTGACCTCGGAGCGTGGGGCACAGATACGCAGTATTTT.

The V and J genes are TRBV9 and TRBJ1-2, with D tentatively TRBD1 (5 bases). The CDR3 contains 16 residues. From germline, CDR1 is SGDLS and CDR2 YYNGEE. Trimming stripped 0 bases from V and 2 bases from J, with 14 bases between. The CDR3 bases are TGTGCCAGCAGCGTAGATTTAGGGGCACCGAACTATGGCTACACCTTC. Translation gives CASSVDLGAPNYGYTF.

The chain combines TRBV19 with TRBJ1-1; TRBD1 matches at 7 bases. The V segment lost 6 bases and the J segment 1 base; nucleotides outside the gene matches: 2. The CDR3 consists of 13 residues. The V gene's germline CDR1 is LNHDA and CDR2 SQIVND (reference sequence). CDR3 residues: CASRGGPNTEAFF. The DNA for the CDR3 is TGTGCCAGTAGAGGGGGCCCGAACACTGAAGCTTTCTTT.

This clone has just a few counts. The chain has TRBV5-6 and TRBJ2-7; 8 bases fit TRBD2. CDR3 length: 14 residues. Trimming removed 4 bases from V and 2 bases from J; junction bases left unmatched: 5. CDR1 SGHDT and CDR2 YYEEEE come from the germline V gene. CDR3 region: CASSPGAGAYEQYF. Here the CDR3 DNA reads TGTGCCAGCAGCCCCGGAGCGGGGGCCTACGAGCAGTACTTC. Together with reference TRBV5-6 and TRBJ2-7, the CDR3 gives the full variable domain: DAGVTQSPTHLIKTRGQQVTLRCSPKSGHDTVSWYQQALGQGPQFIFQYYEEEERQRGNFPDRFSGHQFPNYSSELNVNALLLGDSALYLCASSPGAGAYEQYFGPGTRLTVT.

This rearrangement joins TRBV5-6 to TRBJ1-6; 7 bases match TRBD1. Germline loops: CDR1 SGHDT, CDR2 YYEEEE. The ends lost 3 bases at V and 11 bases at J; junction bases unmatched: 5. The CDR3 runs 13 residues. CDR3 bases: TGTGCCAGCAGCTCGGACAGGAGGGCACCCCTCCACTTT. Translated, it gives CASSSDRRAPLHF.

The chain is built from TRBV28 and TRBJ2-1; 10 bases line up with TRBD1. The CDR3 runs to 15 residues. V trimming: 4 bases; J trimming: 5 bases; junction bases outside the gene matches: 5. The germline V gene has CDR1 MDHEN and CDR2 SYDVKM. The DNA for the CDR3 is TGTGCCAGCAGTTCAGCCGGGACAGGGGACAATGAGCAGTTCTTC. Its translation is CASSSAGTGDNEQFF.

The J gene is TRBJ1-4, the V gene TRBV28, with D tentatively TRBD1 (5 bases). Trimming left V 5 bases short and J 0 bases short, with 16 bases between. CDR1 is MDHEN, CDR2 SYDVKM, per germline. The CDR3 totals 17 residues. DNA for the CDR3: TGTGCCAGCAGTCACGACAGTCAAGATTCAACTAATGAAAAACTGTTTTTT. Protein product: CASSHDSQDSTNEKLFF.